This record looks at one T cell receptor (beta chain) sequence and its context. Its antigen is still unknown. The record originates from a study of T cell responses to AZD1222 COVID-19 vaccine. Data came from immunoSEQ multiplex PCR; TCRdb stores just in-frame clones and leaves some out. This table holds 60,000 to 85,000 clones, 85% found once. Unmatched junction bases numbered 3, after V lost 4 bases and J lost 1 base. The germline CDR1 and CDR2 sequences are SGHRS and YFSETQ. The CDR3 runs 14 residues. Study results and limitations: Unmutated variant regions reportedly attract nearly half of all spike-specific TCRs. Mostly white British, mostly female donors; authors suggested clonal diversity may be underestimated. Samples come after the peak T cell response, not at day 14. An increase in Spike-specific TCR breadth and depth was observed after two AZD1222 doses.

The origin of this receptor is an adult in good health. This material consisted of peripheral blood, taken on day 0 of AZD1222 vaccination. The rearrangement links TRBV5-1 to TRBJ2-7, with TRBD1 identical over 9 bases. The DNA for the CDR3 is TGCGCCAGCAGCCGGACAGGGGATTCCTACGAGCAGTACTTC. Amino acid sequence: CASSRTGDSYEQYF. The full variable domain, in which reference TRBV5-1 and TRBJ2-7 provide the parts outside the CDR3, is KAGVTQTPRYLIKTRGQQVTLSCSPISGHRSVSWYQQTPGQGLQFLFEYFSETQRNKGNFPGRFSGRQFSNSRSEMNVSTLELGDSALYLCASSRTGDSYEQYFGPGTRLTVT.